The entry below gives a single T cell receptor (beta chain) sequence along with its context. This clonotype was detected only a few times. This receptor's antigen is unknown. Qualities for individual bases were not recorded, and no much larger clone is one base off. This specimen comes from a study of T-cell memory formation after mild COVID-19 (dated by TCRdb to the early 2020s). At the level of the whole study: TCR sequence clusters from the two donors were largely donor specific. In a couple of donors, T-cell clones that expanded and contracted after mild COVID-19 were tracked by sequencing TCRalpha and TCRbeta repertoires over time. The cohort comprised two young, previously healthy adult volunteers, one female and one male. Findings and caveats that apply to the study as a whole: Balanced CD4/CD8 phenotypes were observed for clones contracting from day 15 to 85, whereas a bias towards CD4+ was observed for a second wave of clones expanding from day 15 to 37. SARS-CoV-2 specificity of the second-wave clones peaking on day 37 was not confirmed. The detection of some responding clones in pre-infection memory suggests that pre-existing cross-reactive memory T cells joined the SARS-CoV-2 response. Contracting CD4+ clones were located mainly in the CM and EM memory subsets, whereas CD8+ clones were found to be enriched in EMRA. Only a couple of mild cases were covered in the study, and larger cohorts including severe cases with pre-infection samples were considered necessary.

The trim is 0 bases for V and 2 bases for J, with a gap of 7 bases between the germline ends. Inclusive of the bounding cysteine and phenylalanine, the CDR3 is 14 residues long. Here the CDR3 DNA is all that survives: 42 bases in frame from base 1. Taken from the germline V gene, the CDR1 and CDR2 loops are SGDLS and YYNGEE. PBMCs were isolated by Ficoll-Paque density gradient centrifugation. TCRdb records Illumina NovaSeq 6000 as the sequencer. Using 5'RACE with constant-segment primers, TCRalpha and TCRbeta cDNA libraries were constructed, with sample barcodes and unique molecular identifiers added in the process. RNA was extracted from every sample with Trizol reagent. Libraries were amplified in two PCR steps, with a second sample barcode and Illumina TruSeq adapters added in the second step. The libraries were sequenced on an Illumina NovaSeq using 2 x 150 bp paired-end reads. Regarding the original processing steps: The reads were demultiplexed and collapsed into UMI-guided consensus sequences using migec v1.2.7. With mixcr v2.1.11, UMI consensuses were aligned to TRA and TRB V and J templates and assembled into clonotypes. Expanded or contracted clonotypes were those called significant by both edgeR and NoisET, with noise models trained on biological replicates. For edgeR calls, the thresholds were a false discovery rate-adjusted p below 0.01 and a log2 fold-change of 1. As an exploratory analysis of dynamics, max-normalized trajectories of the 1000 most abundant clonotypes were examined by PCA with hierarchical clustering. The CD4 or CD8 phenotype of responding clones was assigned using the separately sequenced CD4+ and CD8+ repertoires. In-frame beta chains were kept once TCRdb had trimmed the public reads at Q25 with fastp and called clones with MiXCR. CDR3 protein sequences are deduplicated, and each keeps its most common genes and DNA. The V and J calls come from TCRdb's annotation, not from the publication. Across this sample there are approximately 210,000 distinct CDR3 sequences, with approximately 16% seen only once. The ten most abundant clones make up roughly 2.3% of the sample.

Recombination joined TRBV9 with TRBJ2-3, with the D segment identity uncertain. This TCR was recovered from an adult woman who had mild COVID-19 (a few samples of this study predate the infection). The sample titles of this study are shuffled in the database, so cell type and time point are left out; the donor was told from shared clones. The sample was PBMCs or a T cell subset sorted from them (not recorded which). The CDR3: CASSVGLSTDTQYF. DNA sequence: TGTGCCAGCAGCGTAGGTCTGTCCACAGATACGCAGTATTTT.